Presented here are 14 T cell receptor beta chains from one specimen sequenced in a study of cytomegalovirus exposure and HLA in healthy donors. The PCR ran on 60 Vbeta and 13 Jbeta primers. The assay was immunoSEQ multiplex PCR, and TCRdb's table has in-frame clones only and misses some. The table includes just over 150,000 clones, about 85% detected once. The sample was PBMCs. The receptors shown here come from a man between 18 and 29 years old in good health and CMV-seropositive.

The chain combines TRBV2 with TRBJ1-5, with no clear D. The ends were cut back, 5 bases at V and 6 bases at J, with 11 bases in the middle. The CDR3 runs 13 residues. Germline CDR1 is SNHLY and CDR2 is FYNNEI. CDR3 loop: CASSLSGGQPQHF. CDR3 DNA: TGTGCCAGCAGTCTCTCGGGAGGTCAGCCCCAGCATTTT. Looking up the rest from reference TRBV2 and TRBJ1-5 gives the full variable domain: EPEVTQTPSHQVTQMGQEVILRCVPISNHLYFYWYRQILGQKVEFLVSFYNNEISEKSEIFDDQFSVERPDGSNFTLKIRSTKLEDSAMYFCASSLSGGQPQHFGDGTRLSIL.

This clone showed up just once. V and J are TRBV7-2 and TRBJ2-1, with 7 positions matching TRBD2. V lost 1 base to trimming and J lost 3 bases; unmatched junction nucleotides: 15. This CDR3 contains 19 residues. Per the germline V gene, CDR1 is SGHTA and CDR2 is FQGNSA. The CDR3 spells CASSLVSGIPAGDYNEQFF. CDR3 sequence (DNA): TGTGCCAGCAGCTTAGTTAGTGGGATTCCGGCGGGGGACTACAATGAGCAGTTCTTC.

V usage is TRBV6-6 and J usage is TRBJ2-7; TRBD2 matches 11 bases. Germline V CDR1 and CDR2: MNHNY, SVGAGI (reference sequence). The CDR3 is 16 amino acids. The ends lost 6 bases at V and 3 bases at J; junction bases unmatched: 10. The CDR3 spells CASREGLADSIYEQYF. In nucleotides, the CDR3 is TGTGCCAGCAGGGAGGGACTAGCGGATTCAATCTACGAGCAGTACTTC.

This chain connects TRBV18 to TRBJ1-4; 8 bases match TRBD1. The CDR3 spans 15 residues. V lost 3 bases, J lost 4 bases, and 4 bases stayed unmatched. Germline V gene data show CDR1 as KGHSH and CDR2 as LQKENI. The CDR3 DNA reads TGTGCCAGCTCACCTAGGACAGGGCGTAATGAAAAACTGTTTTTT. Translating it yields CASSPRTGRNEKLFF.

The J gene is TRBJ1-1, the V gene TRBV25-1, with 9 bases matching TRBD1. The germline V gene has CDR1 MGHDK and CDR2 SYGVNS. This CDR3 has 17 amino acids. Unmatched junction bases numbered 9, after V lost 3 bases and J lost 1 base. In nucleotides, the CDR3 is TGTGCCAGCAGTGATTTCTTGGGACAGGGACGGAACACTGAAGCTTTCTTT. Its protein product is CASSDFLGQGRNTEAFF.

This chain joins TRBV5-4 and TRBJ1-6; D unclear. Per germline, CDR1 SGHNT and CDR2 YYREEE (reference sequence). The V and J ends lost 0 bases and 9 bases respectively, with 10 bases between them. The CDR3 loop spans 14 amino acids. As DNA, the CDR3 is TGTGCCAGCAGCTTGGAGCCGGGGATTTCACCCCTCCACTTT. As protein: CASSLEPGISPLHF.

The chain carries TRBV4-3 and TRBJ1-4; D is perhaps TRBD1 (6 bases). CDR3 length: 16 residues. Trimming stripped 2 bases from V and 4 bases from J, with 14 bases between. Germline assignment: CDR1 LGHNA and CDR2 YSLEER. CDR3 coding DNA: TGCGCCAGCAGCCAACTACATCCCAGGGGTAATGAAAAACTGTTTTTT. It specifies CASSQLHPRGNEKLFF.

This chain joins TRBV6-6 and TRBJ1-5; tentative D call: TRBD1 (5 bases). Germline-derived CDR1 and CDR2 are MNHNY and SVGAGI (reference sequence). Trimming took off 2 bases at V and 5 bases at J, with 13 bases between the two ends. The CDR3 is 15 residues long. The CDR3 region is CASSYGGPGDQPQHF. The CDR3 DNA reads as TGTGCCAGCAGTTACGGAGGACCGGGGGATCAGCCCCAGCATTTT.

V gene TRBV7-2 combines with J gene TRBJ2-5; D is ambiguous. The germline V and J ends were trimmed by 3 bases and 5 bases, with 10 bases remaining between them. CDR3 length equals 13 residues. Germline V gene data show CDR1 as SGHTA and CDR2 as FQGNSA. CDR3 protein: CASSFRSLETQYF. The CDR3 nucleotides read TGTGCCAGCAGCTTTAGAAGCCTGGAGACCCAGTACTTC.

CDR3 loop: CASSLGGQGANQPQHF. CDR3 in DNA: TGTGCCAGCAGCTTAGGCGGGCAGGGGGCGAACCAGCCCCAGCATTTT. The gene calls are TRBV13 and TRBJ1-5; 8 bases are a match to TRBD1. The germline V gene encodes CDR1 PRHDT and CDR2 FYEKMQ (reference sequence). The CDR3 covers 16 residues. V dropped 0 bases and J dropped 7; count of bases not matched to a gene: 8.

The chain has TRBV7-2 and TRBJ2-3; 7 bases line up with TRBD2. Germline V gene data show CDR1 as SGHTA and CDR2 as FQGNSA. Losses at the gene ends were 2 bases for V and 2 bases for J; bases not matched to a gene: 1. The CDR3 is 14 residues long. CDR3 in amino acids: CASSLSGTTDTQYF. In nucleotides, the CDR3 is TGTGCCAGCAGCTTAAGCGGGACCACAGATACGCAGTATTTT.

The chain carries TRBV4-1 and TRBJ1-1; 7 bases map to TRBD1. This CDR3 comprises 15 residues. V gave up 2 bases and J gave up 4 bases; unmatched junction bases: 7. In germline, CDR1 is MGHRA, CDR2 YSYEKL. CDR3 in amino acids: CASSQYNRGGTEAFF. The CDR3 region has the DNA TGCGCCAGCAGCCAATATAACAGGGGAGGCACTGAAGCTTTCTTT.

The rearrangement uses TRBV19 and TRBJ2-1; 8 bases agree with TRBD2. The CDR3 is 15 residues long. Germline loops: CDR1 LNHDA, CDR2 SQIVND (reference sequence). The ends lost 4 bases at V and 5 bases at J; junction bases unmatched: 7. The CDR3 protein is CASSTGTRLDNEQFF. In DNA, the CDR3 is TGTGCCAGTAGTACAGGGACTAGGTTAGACAATGAGCAGTTCTTC.

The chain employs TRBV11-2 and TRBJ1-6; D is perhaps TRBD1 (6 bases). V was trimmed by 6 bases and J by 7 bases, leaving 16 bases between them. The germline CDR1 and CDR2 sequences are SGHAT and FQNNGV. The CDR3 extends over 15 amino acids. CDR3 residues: CASRPQTGANSPLHF. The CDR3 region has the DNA TGTGCCAGCAGACCCCAGACAGGCGCAAATTCACCCCTCCACTTT.